This T cell receptor beta chain was documented in a study of blood T cell repertoires in COVID-19. Study background: COVID-19 samples collected from the United States, Italy and Spain covered acute and convalescent phases. T cells, B-cell-depleted T cells, or PBMCs provided the cDNA or gDNA that served as material.

Some clones are missing from TCRdb's copy, which holds only in-frame ones; the method was immunoSEQ multiplex PCR. The sample lists around 140,000 clones, more than 75% occurring once. Assignments of participants to cohorts depended upon their own reported clinical history. The CDR3 sequence is 16 residues long. From germline, CDR1 is SGHTA and CDR2 FQGNSA. V gave up 6 bases and J gave up 2 bases, with 19 bases separating them. The sample consisted of PBMCs or T cells enriched from blood (not recorded which). The chain recombines TRBV7-2 with TRBJ2-5, with a tentative D call TRBD2 (6 bases). This sequence originates from a woman between 50 and 59 years old who had recovered from COVID-19. The CDR3 bases are TGTGCCAGCAGTTCCATTGGGGGGATTGGGCAAGAGACCCAGTACTTC. Translation: CASSSIGGIGQETQYF.